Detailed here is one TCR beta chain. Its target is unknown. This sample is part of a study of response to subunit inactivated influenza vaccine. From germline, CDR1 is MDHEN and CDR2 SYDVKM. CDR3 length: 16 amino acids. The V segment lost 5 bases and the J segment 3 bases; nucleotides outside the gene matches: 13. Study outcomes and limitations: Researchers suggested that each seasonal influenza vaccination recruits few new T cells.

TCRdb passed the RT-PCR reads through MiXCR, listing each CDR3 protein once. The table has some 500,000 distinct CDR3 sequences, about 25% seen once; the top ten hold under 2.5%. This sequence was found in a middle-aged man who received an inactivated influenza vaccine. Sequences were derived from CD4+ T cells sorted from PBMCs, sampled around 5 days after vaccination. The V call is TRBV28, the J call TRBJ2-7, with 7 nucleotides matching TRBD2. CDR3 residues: CASSPVGRGSFYEQYF. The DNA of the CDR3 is TGTGCCAGCAGTCCAGTGGGTCGCGGGAGTTTCTACGAGCAGTACTTC.